This TCR beta chain emerged from a study of blood T cell repertoires in COVID-19 (dated by TCRdb to 2018 to 2021). At the level of the whole study: Samples covering the acute and convalescent phases of COVID-19 were provided by collaborators in the United States, Italy and Spain. The material from the prospective study consisted of cDNA or gDNA derived from T cells, B-cell-depleted T cells, or PBMCs. Deeply sampled blood TCRbeta repertoires from subjects exposed to, actively infected with, or recovered from COVID-19 were included in the dataset. The repertoires were released in a freely available public database intended as a resource for research on the immune response to SARS-CoV-2. The samples were drawn from the first 160 participants of the ongoing ImmuneRACE study and from 950 to 1,500 subjects provided by 6 global collaborators. Nearly every sample came with metadata listing a de-identified subject ID, COVID-19 status, age in years and sex. Where HLA class I and class II types were available, the types were taken from metadata supplied by the sample provider, not from assay-based typing.

The CDR3, cysteine through phenylalanine, is 14 amino acids long. The read is trimmed to its CDR3 DNA, 42 bases read in frame from base 1. What the authors observed across the whole study: Clinical and demographic metadata were provided uncurated, with the amount varying by source and participant.

TCRbeta CDR3 regions were amplified from genomic DNA by means of the immunoSEQ Assay, a bias-controlled multiplex PCR. The original pipeline was this. The number of nucleated cells in each sample was estimated by amplification of reference gene primers within the assay. To quantify the absolute abundance of each unique TCRbeta CDR3 rearrangement, sequence reads were collapsed and filtered. For each sample, productive Simpson clonality was calculated as the square root of Simpson's diversity index over productive rearrangements. In TCRdb, the immuneACCESS table is reduced to in-frame sequences with V and J assigned. These tables do not hold every clone; where another copy was compared, an unresolved V gene accounts for under half, and the others remain unexplained. The V and J calls and clone size were taken over from that table, and D and trimming were inferred from the DNA. Counted in this sample were around 120,000 clones; about nine tenths of them appeared once. The top ten clones comprise 4% to 5% of the sample.

To note about this clone: Its specific antigen is unknown. No base qualities exist here, and no much larger clone lies one base off it.

One collaborating source in Seattle enrolled patients while the patients were actively infected and followed the patients over time throughout the course of disease. Collaborating institutions collected whole blood in K2EDTA tubes following their own protocols. For TCRbeta analysis, collaborator samples were shipped as frozen whole blood, as isolated PBMCs, or as DNA extracted from either sample type. The TCR originated in a man in his sixties with COVID-19, enrolled during active disease. The rearranged chain carries TRBV21-1 and TRBJ1-5; TRBD1 is the table's D call and was not checked against the DNA. TRBV21-1 is a known pseudogene. Sequencing input: peripheral blood. The DNA reads as follows: TGTGCCAGCAGCAAAGGGACAGACAATCAGCCCCAGCATTTT. Translated, this gives CASSKGTDNQPQHF.